What follows are 14 T cell receptor beta chains derived from one specimen sequenced in a study of blood T cell repertoires in COVID-19. The protocol was immunoSEQ multiplex PCR, while the TCRdb copy is restricted to in-frame clones and leaves out a portion. The repertoire holds around 300,000 clones, with 70% to 90% as singletons. The sample taken for sequencing was PBMCs or T cells enriched from blood (not recorded which). The receptors derive from a woman aged 25-40 years who had recovered from COVID-19.

CDR3 amino acids: CASSYRDGIQYF. The CDR3 DNA reads as TGTGCCAGTAGCTACAGGGACGGCATTCAGTACTTC. This rearrangement joins TRBV19 to TRBJ2-4, with D possibly matching TRBD1 (6 bases). The CDR3 totals 12 residues. Germline V gene sequence: CDR1 LNHDA, CDR2 SQIVND (reference sequence). The V gene lost 6 bases and the J gene lost 9 bases, with 12 bases spanning the gap.

This clone appeared a single time. This chain uses TRBV5-4 with TRBJ1-5, with D possibly matching TRBD1 (6 bases). Trimming shortened V by 0 bases and J by 4 bases, and 14 bases separated the two germline ends. Germline V gene data show CDR1 as SGHNT and CDR2 as YYREEE (reference sequence). The CDR3 runs to 16 residues. CDR3 DNA sequence: TGTGCCAGCAGCTTGGGGCCAGGGGATAGGAATCAGCCCCAGCATTTT. Residues: CASSLGPGDRNQPQHF. The variable domain in full, with the rest retrieved from reference TRBV5-4 and TRBJ1-5, is ETGVTQSPTHLIKTRGQQVTLRCSSQSGHNTVSWYQQALGQGPQFIFQYYREEENGRGNFPPRFSGLQFPNYSSELNVNALELDDSALYLCASSLGPGDRNQPQHFGDGTRLSIL.

The chain employs TRBV4-1 and TRBJ1-2; D ambiguous. Looked up from germline, CDR1 is MGHRA and CDR2 is YSYEKL. Trimming removed 1 base from V and 4 bases from J, with 7 bases in between. The CDR3 covers 13 residues. The CDR3 sequence is CASSQVCCYGYTF. CDR3 coding DNA: TGCGCCAGCAGCCAAGTCTGTTGCTATGGCTACACCTTC.

This chain uses TRBV12-3 or TRBV12-4 with TRBJ1-2; TRBD1 might be the D (5 bases). There are 11 residues in the CDR3. V dropped 7 bases and J dropped 8 bases, with 11 bases sitting between them. CDR3 sequence: CASNSGIGYTF. CDR3 sequence (DNA): TGTGCCAGCAACTCAGGGATCGGCTACACCTTC.

The V call is TRBV7-3, the J call TRBJ2-1, with TRBD2 matching 12 bases. This CDR3 spans 15 amino acids. Germline V gives CDR1 SGHTA, CDR2 FQGTGA. With V trimmed by 5 bases and J by 7 bases, 6 bases remained unmatched. CDR3 loop: CASSQGLAGRNEQFF. The CDR3 DNA is TGTGCCAGCAGCCAAGGACTAGCGGGAAGGAATGAGCAGTTCTTC.

The gene calls are TRBV19 and TRBJ1-2, with D uncertain. V was shortened by 3 bases and J by 2 bases, with 7 bases between the two germline ends. Germline loops: CDR1 LNHDA, CDR2 SQIVND (reference sequence). The CDR3 consists of 13 residues. CDR3 protein: CASSIPGNYGYTF. The CDR3 DNA follows: TGTGCCAGTAGTATCCCCGGGAACTATGGCTACACCTTC.

Comment on this clone: Compared with germline, one end of the junction differs, possibly owing to a read error. The rearrangement joins TRBV29-1 to TRBJ1-1, with TRBD1 matching over 7 bases. The CDR3 contains 13 residues. Germline lookup yields CDR1 SQVTM and CDR2 ANQGSEA. The CDR3 DNA is TGCAGCGTATCTCGAGGGGGCGAGGGGTATACGACATTT. The encoded protein is CSVSRGGEGYTTF.

The chain employs TRBV28 and TRBJ1-2, with D perhaps matching TRBD1 (5 bases). The CDR3 extends over 13 amino acids. The germline gives CDR1 MDHEN, CDR2 SYDVKM. Trimming shortened V by 5 bases and J by 4 bases, and 11 bases separated the two germline ends. CDR3 residues: CASSLSGGYGYTF. The CDR3 nucleotides read TGTGCCAGCAGTCTATCCGGGGGCTATGGCTACACCTTC.

The J gene is TRBJ2-3, the V gene TRBV19; D perhaps matches TRBD1 (5 bases). V was cut by 4 bases and J by 10 bases, with 15 bases left in between. Germline assignment: CDR1 LNHDA and CDR2 SQIVND (reference sequence). CDR3 length: 13 amino acids. CDR3 loop: CASSTLTVRAQYF. CDR3 nucleotides: TGTGCCAGTAGTACCCTGACAGTTCGGGCGCAGTATTTT. Drawing the rest from reference TRBV19 and TRBJ2-3, the complete variable domain is DGGITQSPKYLFRKEGQNVTLSCEQNLNHDAMYWYRQDPGQGLRLIYYSQIVNDFQKGDIAEGYSVSREKKESFPLTVTSAQKNPTAFYLCASSTLTVRAQYFGPGTRLTVL.

The CDR3 nucleotides are TGTGCCAGTAGTCCGGGTGACGCTATCCGCGCTTTCTTT. Residues: CASSPGDAIRAFF. The chain has TRBV19 and TRBJ1-1; no clear D. Looked up from germline, CDR1 is LNHDA and CDR2 is SQIVND (reference sequence). V was trimmed by 5 bases and J by 11 bases, leaving 18 bases between them. The CDR3 totals 13 residues.

This chain connects TRBV19 to TRBJ1-4; D not certain. The CDR3 totals 18 residues. In germline, CDR1 is LNHDA, CDR2 SQIVND (reference sequence). V shed 5 bases and J shed 0 bases, with 19 bases lying between them. The CDR3 sequence is CASSSKTKDFATNEKLFF. The CDR3 nucleotides are TGTGCCAGTAGTTCGAAAACAAAGGACTTTGCAACTAATGAAAAACTGTTTTTT.

V is TRBV28 and J is TRBJ1-1; D possibly corresponds to TRBD1 (6 bases). With 6 bases removed from V and 5 bases from J, the gap between germline ends came to 16 bases. CDR1 is MDHEN, CDR2 SYDVKM, per germline. The CDR3 runs to 14 residues. In DNA, the CDR3 is TGTGCCAGCAGCTACAGGGTCCCTAGGACTGAAGCTTTCTTT. The encoded protein is CASSYRVPRTEAFF.

J is TRBJ1-4 and V is TRBV5-1; 11 bases line up with TRBD1. The V and J ends lost 0 bases and 7 bases, in that order; junction bases with no gene match: 2. Germline V gene sequence: CDR1 SGHRS, CDR2 YFSETQ. The length of the CDR3 is 15 residues. The CDR3 protein is CASSLEGTGGEKLFF. The CDR3 nucleotides are TGCGCCAGCAGCTTGGAAGGGACAGGGGGTGAAAAACTGTTTTTT.

The V gene is TRBV10-3, the J gene TRBJ1-2; no clear D gene. The CDR3 sequence is 14 residues long. CDR1 and CDR2 (germline): ENHRY, SYGVKD. Trimming removed 4 bases from V and 2 bases from J, with 11 bases in between. The CDR3: CAISVSNRNYGYTF. The DNA of the CDR3 is TGTGCCATCAGTGTCTCAAATAGAAACTATGGCTACACCTTC.